This T cell receptor (beta chain) was observed in a study of cytomegalovirus exposure and HLA in healthy donors. V lost 4 bases to trimming and J lost 0 bases, with 17 bases between them. CDR1 and CDR2 (germline): SGHRS, YFSETQ. CDR3 length equals 17 residues. Both 60 Vbeta primers and 13 Jbeta primers went into the PCR. The method was immunoSEQ multiplex PCR; TCRdb's version includes in-frame clones alone and lacks a portion of them. The sample contains roughly 140,000 clones, roughly 85% of which appear only once. A note on this clone: Its antigen is still unknown.

Findings of the study overall: The likely origin of a cluster of highly shared sequence variants was a sequencing artifact.

The sequenced sample consisted of PBMCs. This rearrangement joins TRBV5-1 to TRBJ1-3; D gene ambiguous. This clonotype originated in a male donor in good health and CMV-seronegative. CDR3 DNA: TGCGCCAGCAGCCCGGCGGATCCCACCCGCTCTGGAAACACCATATATTTT. Amino acid sequence: CASSPADPTRSGNTIYF.